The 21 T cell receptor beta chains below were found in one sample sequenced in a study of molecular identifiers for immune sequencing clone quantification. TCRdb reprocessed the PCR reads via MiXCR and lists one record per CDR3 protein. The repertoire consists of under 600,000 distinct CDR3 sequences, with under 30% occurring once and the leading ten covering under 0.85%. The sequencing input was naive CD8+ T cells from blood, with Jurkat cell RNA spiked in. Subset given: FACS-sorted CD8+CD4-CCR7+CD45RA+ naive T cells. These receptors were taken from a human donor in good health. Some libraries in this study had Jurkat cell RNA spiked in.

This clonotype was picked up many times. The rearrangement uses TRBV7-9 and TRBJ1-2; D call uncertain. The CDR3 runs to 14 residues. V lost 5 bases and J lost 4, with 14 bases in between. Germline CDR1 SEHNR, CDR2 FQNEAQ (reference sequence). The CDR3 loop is CASSGGQESYGYTF. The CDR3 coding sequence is TGTGCCAGCAGCGGAGGGCAGGAATCCTATGGCTACACCTTC.

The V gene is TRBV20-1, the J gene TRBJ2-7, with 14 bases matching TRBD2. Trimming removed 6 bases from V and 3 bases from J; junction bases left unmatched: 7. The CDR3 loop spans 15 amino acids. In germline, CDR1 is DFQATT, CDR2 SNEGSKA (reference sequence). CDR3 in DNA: TGCAGTGCGAGCATGGGGACTAGCGGGGGCTACGAGCAGTACTTC. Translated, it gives CSASMGTSGGYEQYF.

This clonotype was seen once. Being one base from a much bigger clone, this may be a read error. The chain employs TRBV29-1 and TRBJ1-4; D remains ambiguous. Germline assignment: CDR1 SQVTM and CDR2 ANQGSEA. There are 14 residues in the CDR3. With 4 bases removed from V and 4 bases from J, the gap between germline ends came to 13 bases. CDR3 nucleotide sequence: TGCAGCGTTGTTTTAAGTGTGGATAATGAAAAACTGTTTTTT. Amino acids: CSVVLSVDNEKLFF.

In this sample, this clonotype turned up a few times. DNA for the CDR3: TGTGCCAGCAGTGAAGCAGTAATCGCCGGTGAAAAACTGTTTTTT. Translated: CASSEAVIAGEKLFF. V and J are TRBV6-1 and TRBJ1-4; D is undetermined. This CDR3 has 15 amino acids. Germline CDR1 MNHNS, CDR2 SASEGT. Trimming removed 0 bases at V and 7 bases at J, with 12 bases between.

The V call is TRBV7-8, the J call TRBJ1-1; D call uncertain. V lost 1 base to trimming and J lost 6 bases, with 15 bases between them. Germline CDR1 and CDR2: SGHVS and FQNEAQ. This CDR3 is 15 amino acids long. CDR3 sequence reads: CASSLGIGSYPEAFF. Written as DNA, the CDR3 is TGTGCCAGCAGCTTAGGGATTGGGAGCTACCCTGAAGCTTTCTTT. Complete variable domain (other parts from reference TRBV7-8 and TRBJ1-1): GAGVSQSPRYKVAKRGQDVALRCDPISGHVSLFWYQQALGQGPEFLTYFQNEAQLDKSGLPSDRFFAERPEGSVSTLKIQRTQQEDSAVYLCASSLGIGSYPEAFFGQGTRLTVV.

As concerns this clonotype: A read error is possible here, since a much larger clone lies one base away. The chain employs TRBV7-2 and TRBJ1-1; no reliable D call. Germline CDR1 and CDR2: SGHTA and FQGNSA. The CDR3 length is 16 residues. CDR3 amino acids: CASNLVPWEGGTEAFF. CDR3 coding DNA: TGTGCCAGCAACTTAGTTCCCTGGGAAGGTGGCACTGAAGCTTTCTTT.

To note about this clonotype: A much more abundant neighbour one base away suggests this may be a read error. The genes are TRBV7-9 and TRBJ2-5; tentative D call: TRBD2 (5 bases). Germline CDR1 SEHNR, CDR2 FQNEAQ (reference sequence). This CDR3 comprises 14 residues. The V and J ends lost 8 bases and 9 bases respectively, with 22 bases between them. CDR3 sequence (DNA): TGTGCCAGCGGCGTAGACCTCTCGGAAGCGGCCCAGTACTTC. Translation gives CASGVDLSEAAQYF.

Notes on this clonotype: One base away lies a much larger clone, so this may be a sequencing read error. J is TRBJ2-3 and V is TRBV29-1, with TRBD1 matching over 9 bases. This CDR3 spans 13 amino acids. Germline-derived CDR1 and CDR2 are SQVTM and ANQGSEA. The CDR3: CSVEGQGSETQYF. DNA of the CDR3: TGCAGCGTTGAGGGACAGGGTTCAGAGACGCAGTATTTT.

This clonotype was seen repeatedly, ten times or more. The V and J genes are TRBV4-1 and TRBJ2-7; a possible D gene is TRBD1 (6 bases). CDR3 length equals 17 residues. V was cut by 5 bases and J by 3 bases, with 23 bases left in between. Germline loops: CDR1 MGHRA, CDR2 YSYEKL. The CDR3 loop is CASSYNDVQGTFYEQYF. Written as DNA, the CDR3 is TGCGCCAGCAGCTACAACGACGTACAGGGAACATTCTACGAGCAGTACTTC.

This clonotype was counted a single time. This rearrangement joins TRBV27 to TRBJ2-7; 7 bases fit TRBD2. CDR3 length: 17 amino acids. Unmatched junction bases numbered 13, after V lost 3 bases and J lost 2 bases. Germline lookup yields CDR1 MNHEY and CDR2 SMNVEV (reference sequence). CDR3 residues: CASSFAPAGGRTYEQYF. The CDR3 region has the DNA TGTGCCAGCAGTTTCGCCCCGGCCGGGGGGAGGACCTACGAGCAGTACTTC.

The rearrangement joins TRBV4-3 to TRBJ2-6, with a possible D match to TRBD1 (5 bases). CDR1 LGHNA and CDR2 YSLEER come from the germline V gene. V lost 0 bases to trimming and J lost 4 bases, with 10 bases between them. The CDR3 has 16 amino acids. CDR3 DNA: TGCGCCAGCAGCCAAGATCAAGGGGCGGGGGCCAACGTCCTGACTTTC. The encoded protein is CASSQDQGAGANVLTF.

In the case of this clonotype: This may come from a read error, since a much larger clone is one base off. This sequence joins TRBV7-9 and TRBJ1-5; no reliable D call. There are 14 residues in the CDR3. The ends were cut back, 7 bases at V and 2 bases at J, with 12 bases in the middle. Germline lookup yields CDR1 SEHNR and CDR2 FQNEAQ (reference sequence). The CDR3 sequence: CASTTIGGNQPQHF. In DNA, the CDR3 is TGTGCCAGCACAACCATAGGTGGCAATCAGCCCCAGCATTTT.

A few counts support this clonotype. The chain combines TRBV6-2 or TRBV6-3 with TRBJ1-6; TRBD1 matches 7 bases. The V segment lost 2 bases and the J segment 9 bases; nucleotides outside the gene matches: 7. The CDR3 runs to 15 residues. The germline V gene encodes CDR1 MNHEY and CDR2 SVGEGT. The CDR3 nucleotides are TGTGCCAGCAGTTACCCGACAGGGTCGGGTTCACCCCTCCACTTT. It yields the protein CASSYPTGSGSPLHF.

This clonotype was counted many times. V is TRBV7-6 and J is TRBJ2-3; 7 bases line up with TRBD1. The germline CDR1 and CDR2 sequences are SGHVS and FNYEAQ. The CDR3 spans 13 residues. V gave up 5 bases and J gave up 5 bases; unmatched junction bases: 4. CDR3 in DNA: TGTGCCAGCAGCCTACAGGGGATAGATACGCAGTATTTT. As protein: CASSLQGIDTQYF.

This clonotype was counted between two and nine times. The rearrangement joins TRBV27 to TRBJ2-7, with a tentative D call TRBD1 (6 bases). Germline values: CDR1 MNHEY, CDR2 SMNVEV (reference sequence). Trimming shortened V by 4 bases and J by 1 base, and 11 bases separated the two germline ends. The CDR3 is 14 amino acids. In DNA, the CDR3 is TGTGCCAGCAGTTCGTCCGGACAGTCCTACGAGCAGTACTTC. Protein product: CASSSSGQSYEQYF.

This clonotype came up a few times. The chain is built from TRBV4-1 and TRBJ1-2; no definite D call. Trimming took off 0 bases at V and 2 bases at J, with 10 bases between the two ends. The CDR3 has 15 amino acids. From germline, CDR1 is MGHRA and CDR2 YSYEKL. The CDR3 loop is CASSQDRQTNYGYTF. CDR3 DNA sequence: TGCGCCAGCAGCCAAGATAGGCAGACGAACTATGGCTACACCTTC.

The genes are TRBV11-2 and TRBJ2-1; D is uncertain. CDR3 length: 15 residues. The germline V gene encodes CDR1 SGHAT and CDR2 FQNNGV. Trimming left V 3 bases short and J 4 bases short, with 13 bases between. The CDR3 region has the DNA TGTGCCAGCAGCTTGGGCTCAATCGCATACAATGAGCAGTTCTTC. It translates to CASSLGSIAYNEQFF.

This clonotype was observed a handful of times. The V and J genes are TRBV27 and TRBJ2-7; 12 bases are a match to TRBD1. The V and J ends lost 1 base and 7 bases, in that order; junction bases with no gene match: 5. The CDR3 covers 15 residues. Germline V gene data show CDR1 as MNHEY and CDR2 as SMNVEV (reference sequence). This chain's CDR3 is CASSLWGQGAGEQYF. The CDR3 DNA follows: TGTGCCAGCAGTTTATGGGGACAGGGGGCGGGAGAGCAGTACTTC.

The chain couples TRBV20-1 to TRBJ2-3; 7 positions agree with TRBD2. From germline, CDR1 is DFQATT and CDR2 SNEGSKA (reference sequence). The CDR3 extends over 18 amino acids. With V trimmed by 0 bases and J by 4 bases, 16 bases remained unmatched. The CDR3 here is CSARDLVASGIRPDTQYF. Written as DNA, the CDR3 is TGCAGTGCTAGAGATCTTGTTGCGAGCGGGATAAGGCCAGATACGCAGTATTTT.

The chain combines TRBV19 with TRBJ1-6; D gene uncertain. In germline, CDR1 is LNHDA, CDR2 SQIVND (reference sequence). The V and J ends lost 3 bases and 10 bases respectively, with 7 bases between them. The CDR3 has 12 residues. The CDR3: CASSMTRSPLHF. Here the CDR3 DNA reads TGTGCCAGTAGTATGACTAGGTCACCCCTCCACTTT.

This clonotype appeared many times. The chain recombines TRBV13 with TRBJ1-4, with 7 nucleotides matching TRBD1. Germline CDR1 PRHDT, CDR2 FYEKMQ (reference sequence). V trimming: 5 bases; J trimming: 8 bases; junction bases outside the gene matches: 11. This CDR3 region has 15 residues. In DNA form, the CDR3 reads TGTGCCAGCAGCACCCGGGACAGCTCGGGCGAAAAACTGTTTTTT. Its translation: CASSTRDSSGEKLFF.